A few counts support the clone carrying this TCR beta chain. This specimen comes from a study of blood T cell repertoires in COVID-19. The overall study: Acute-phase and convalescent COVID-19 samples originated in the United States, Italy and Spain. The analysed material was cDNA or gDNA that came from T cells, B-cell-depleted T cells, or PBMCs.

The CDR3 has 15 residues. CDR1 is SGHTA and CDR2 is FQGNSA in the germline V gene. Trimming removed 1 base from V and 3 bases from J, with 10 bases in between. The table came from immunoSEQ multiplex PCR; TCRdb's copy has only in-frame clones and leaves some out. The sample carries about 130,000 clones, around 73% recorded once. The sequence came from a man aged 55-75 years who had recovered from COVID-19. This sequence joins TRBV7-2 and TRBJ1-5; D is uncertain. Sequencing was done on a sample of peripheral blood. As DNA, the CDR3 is TGTGCCAGCAGCTTAGGGTCTAGGATCAATCAGCCCCAGCATTTT. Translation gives CASSLGSRINQPQHF.